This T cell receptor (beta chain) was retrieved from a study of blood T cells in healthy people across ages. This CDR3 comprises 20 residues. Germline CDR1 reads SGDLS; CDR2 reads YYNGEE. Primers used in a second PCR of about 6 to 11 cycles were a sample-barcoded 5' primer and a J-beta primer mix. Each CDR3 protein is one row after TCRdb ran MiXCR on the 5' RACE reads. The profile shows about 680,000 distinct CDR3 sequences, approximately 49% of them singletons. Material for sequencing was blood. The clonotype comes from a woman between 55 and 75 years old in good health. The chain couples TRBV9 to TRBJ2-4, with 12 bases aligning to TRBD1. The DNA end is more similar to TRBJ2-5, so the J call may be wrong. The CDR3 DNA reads TGTGCCAGCAGCGTAGATATTGGGACAGGGGGCCCCCACAAACAAGAGACCCAGTACTTC. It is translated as CASSVDIGTGGPHKQETQYF.